The present entry profiles one T cell receptor (beta chain) with its context. Per the original data handling: For nucleated cells, counts were estimated from reference gene primer amplification. Libraries were prepared by immunoSEQ multiplex PCR; TCRdb keeps only in-frame clonotypes and omits some of them. V and J calls and clone size come straight from that table; D and trimming were deduced from the DNA. Of about 23,000 clones in the sample, 75% to 95% were seen once. This sample was included in a study of blood T cell repertoires in COVID-19. Study-level background: From the United States, Italy and Spain came samples of acute and convalescent COVID-19. T cells, B-cell-depleted T cells, or PBMCs supplied cDNA or gDNA.

Trimming shortened V by 2 bases and J by 4 bases, and 6 bases separated the two germline ends. The CDR3 consists of 12 residues. Sample: peripheral blood. The V gene is TRBV12-3 or TRBV12-4, the J gene TRBJ2-7; D gene unclear. This TCR was sampled from a human donor in a cohort sampled during active COVID-19. The CDR3 reads CASSLQVYEQYF. Here the CDR3 DNA reads TGTGCCAGCAGTTTACAGGTGTACGAGCAGTACTTC.